This T cell receptor beta chain was captured in a study of cytomegalovirus exposure and HLA in healthy donors. Study-level background: The study's early data release held about 85 million unique TCRs from HLA-typed donors.

13 Jbeta primers and 60 Vbeta primers were used for the PCR. TCRdb's table, derived via immunoSEQ multiplex PCR, lists solely in-frame clones and lacks some. The table includes around 150,000 clones, around three quarters detected once. This CDR3 has 13 residues. The V end lost 2 bases, the J end lost 4 bases, and 8 bases lay between the germline ends. Germline CDR1 and CDR2: ENHRY and SYGVKD. Healthy people donating bone marrow made up the donors. This TCR was recovered from a man aged 35 to 55 in good health and CMV-seropositive. The sequencing input was PBMCs. This chain uses TRBV10-3 with TRBJ2-5; tentatively, D is TRBD2 (6 bases). This CDR3 is CAISEGGTETQYF. For the CDR3, the DNA is TGTGCCATCAGTGAGGGGGGGACAGAGACCCAGTACTTC.